This T cell receptor beta chain was recorded in a study of identical twins. Germline V CDR1 and CDR2: MNHNS, SASEGT. V was clipped by 5 bases and J by 11 bases, with 15 bases between them. The CDR3 has 12 amino acids. Overall study findings and caveats: The study reached conclusions through statistical analysis that was cross-sectional, not following the same donors.

In regard to this clonotype: Antigen: not known.

Using its own MiXCR run on the 5' RACE reads, TCRdb lists one record per CDR3 protein. Here the sample spans roughly 1,500,000 distinct CDR3 sequences, about 32% being singletons. The receptor was derived from a newborn girl in good health. Specimen: cord blood. The rearrangement uses TRBV6-1 and TRBJ2-5; D unresolved. CDR3 coding DNA: TGTGCCAGCAGTAACCGACAAGAGCAGCAGTACTTC. Its protein product is CASSNRQEQQYF.